These 25 T cell receptor beta chains share one sample of origin, sequenced in a study of control samples from healthy donors and cancer patients. Using immunoSEQ multiplex PCR, the repertoire was profiled, and TCRdb retains in-frame clones only, with some absent. The sample contains 100,000 to 150,000 clones, approximately 94% of which appear only once. Sequencing was performed on blood. The receptors shown here come from a man between 25 and 39 years old in good health.

This clone was recorded once. J is TRBJ1-1 and V is TRBV28, with a tentative D call TRBD1 (5 bases). This CDR3 comprises 16 residues. Trimming left V 5 bases short and J 4 bases short, with 20 bases between. Per germline, CDR1 MDHEN and CDR2 SYDVKM. The chain's CDR3 is CASSTSRVVVGTEAFF. The CDR3 DNA reads TGTGCCAGCAGTACCAGCAGGGTAGTCGTCGGCACTGAAGCTTTCTTT.

The chain combines TRBV27 with TRBJ2-1; D may be TRBD2 (7 bases). Germline CDR1 reads MNHEY; CDR2 reads SMNVEV (reference sequence). The CDR3 runs 15 residues. V was cut by 4 bases and J by 7 bases, with 17 bases left in between. CDR3 bases: TGTGCCAGCAGTTCCTTAGGGGGGGGCAGGAATGAGCAGTTCTTC. Translation: CASSSLGGGRNEQFF.

The chain employs TRBV6-4 and TRBJ1-5; D is uncertain. The germline V gene encodes CDR1 MRHNA and CDR2 SNTAGT. There are 15 residues in the CDR3. Deletions cut 2 bases from V and 11 bases from J, with 19 bases between. The CDR3 reads CASSDPGPRLGAQHF. The DNA of the CDR3 is TGTGCCAGCAGTGACCCCGGGCCGCGTTTGGGAGCCCAGCATTTT.

The chain is built from TRBV27 and TRBJ2-3; tentative D call: TRBD1 (8 bases). CDR3 size: 14 residues. Germline loops: CDR1 MNHEY, CDR2 SMNVEV (reference sequence). The germline V and J ends were trimmed by 3 bases and 4 bases, with 11 bases remaining between them. CDR3 nucleotide sequence: TGTGCCAGCAGTTTCACAGGGGGGGCAGATACGCAGTATTTT. As protein: CASSFTGGADTQYF.

The rearrangement uses TRBV27 and TRBJ2-7; D gene unclear. The CDR3 spans 13 residues. Looked up from germline, CDR1 is MNHEY and CDR2 is SMNVEV (reference sequence). Deletions cut 2 bases from V and 8 bases from J, with 13 bases between. The DNA for the CDR3 is TGTGCCAGCAGTTTAAGGCCAAGGTATAAGCAGTACTTC. It codes for CASSLRPRYKQYF.

This clone has a handful of counts. V gene TRBV18 combines with J gene TRBJ2-3; D may be TRBD2 (7 bases). With 2 bases removed from V and 6 bases from J, the gap between germline ends came to 18 bases. In germline, CDR1 is KGHSH, CDR2 LQKENI. This CDR3 has 16 residues. CDR3 protein: CASSPGAGALGDTQYF. CDR3 sequence (DNA): TGTGCCAGCTCACCAGGTGCGGGGGCCCTCGGGGATACGCAGTATTTT.

The chain uses TRBV18 and TRBJ2-2; D may be TRBD1 or TRBD2 (5 bases each). The germline V gene has CDR1 KGHSH and CDR2 LQKENI. Trimming removed 3 bases from V and 6 bases from J, with 26 bases in between. This CDR3 comprises 19 residues. CDR3 nucleotide sequence: TGTGCCAGCTCACCCACACATATCCAGGGACCCTTACCCCCCGGGGAGCTGTTTTTT. Translated, it gives CASSPTHIQGPLPPGELFF.

This chain joins TRBV7-9 and TRBJ1-1; 8 bases match TRBD1. V lost 3 bases, J lost 4 bases, and 4 bases stayed unmatched. The CDR3 loop spans 14 amino acids. CDR1 SEHNR and CDR2 FQNEAQ come from the germline V gene (reference sequence). The CDR3 loop reads CASSLTGDGTEAFF. Written as DNA, the CDR3 is TGTGCCAGCAGCTTGACAGGGGATGGCACTGAAGCTTTCTTT. Full variable domain (outside the CDR3, taken from reference TRBV7-9 and TRBJ1-1): DTGVSQNPRHKITKRGQNVTFRCDPISEHNRLYWYRQTLGQGPEFLTYFQNEAQLEKSRLLSDRFSAERPKGSFSTLEIQRTEQGDSAMYLCASSLTGDGTEAFFGQGTRLTVV.

V gene TRBV5-4 combines with J gene TRBJ1-1; 8 bases map to TRBD1. Germline CDR1 reads SGHNT; CDR2 reads YYREEE (reference sequence). After removal of 10 bases from V and 5 bases from J, the junction contained 10 bases not matched to a gene. There are 13 residues in the CDR3. The DNA for the CDR3 is TGTGCCGGATTCAGGGGGCTTGGAACTGAAGCTTTCTTT. Encoded protein: CAGFRGLGTEAFF.

On this clone itself: Different DNA sequences within this sample yield the same CDR3. The rearrangement uses TRBV6-2 or TRBV6-3 and TRBJ1-4, with D unclear. The CDR3 totals 16 residues. Deletions cut 5 bases from V and 5 bases from J, with 18 bases between. Germline V gene data show CDR1 as MNHEY and CDR2 as SVGEGT. The CDR3 DNA is TGTGCCAGCAGTCTAACACCGAGAATCCGAAATGAAAAACTGTTTTTT. Protein product: CASSLTPRIRNEKLFF.

The chain links TRBV5-6 to TRBJ2-5; possible D gene TRBD2, 6 bases. This CDR3 has 15 amino acids. Germline V lookup: CDR1 SGHDT, CDR2 YYEEEE. V was clipped by 1 base and J by 2 bases, with 12 bases between them. CDR3 bases: TGTGCCAGCAGCTTGTCCCCAGGGACTCAAGAGACCCAGTACTTC. Residues: CASSLSPGTQETQYF.

As regards this clone: This sample includes further DNA sequences coding for the same CDR3. The chain couples TRBV27 to TRBJ1-3; maybe TRBD1 (6 bases). Germline V lookup: CDR1 MNHEY, CDR2 SMNVEV (reference sequence). This CDR3 spans 14 amino acids. V lost 2 bases and J lost 2, with 7 bases in between. CDR3 region: CASSLRGAGNTIYF. As DNA, the CDR3 is TGTGCCAGCAGTTTAAGGGGGGCTGGAAACACCATATATTTT.

As concerns this clone: Relative to the germline gene, one junction end is altered; a read error may explain this. The V gene is TRBV6-5, the J gene TRBJ2-5, with D hard to call. Germline CDR1 reads MNHEY; CDR2 reads SVGAGI. The CDR3 is made up of 12 amino acids. CDR3 amino acids: CASSDSGETQYF. CDR3 nucleotide sequence: TGTGCCAGCAGTGACTCGGGAGAGACCCAGTACTTC.

The chain links TRBV9 to TRBJ1-6, with TRBD1 matching 10 bases. Germline loops: CDR1 SGDLS, CDR2 YYNGEE. CDR3 size: 17 residues. Losses at the gene ends were 4 bases for V and 2 bases for J; bases not matched to a gene: 6. The DNA for the CDR3 is TGTGCCAGCAGCCCGGACGGACAGGGGGCCTATAATTCACCCCTCCACTTT. This codes for CASSPDGQGAYNSPLHF.

This clone was seen only once. This rearrangement joins TRBV30 to TRBJ1-5; 10 positions match TRBD1. This CDR3 is built from 13 residues. Per germline, CDR1 GTSNPN and CDR2 SVGIG (reference sequence). J lost 7 bases, V lost 3 bases, and 3 bases had no gene match. For the CDR3, the DNA is TGTGCCTGGAGGACAGGGGGCGGCCAGCCCCAGCATTTT. Translated, it gives CAWRTGGGQPQHF.

The chain recombines TRBV7-2 with TRBJ2-3; 7 bases are a match to TRBD2. Trimming took 4 bases from V and 1 from J; bases not matched to a gene: 5. The CDR3 is made up of 15 amino acids. CDR1 SGHTA and CDR2 FQGNSA come from the germline V gene. DNA of the CDR3: TGTGCCAGCAGCTACGGGGCGGGGGGCACAGATACGCAGTATTTT. It translates to CASSYGAGGTDTQYF.

This clone was seen once. The chain links TRBV18 to TRBJ2-3, with TRBD2 identical over 7 bases. This CDR3 contains 16 residues. Germline CDR1 is KGHSH and CDR2 is LQKENI. V shed 3 bases and J 2 bases; nucleotides not matched to a gene: 8. CDR3 amino acids: CASSPLAEGNTDTQYF. The CDR3 bases are TGTGCCAGCTCACCCCTAGCGGAGGGCAACACAGATACGCAGTATTTT.

The rearrangement uses TRBV19 and TRBJ1-5, with D perhaps matching TRBD1 (5 bases). Between the trimmed V and J ends, which lost 1 base and 2 bases, there was a span of 6 bases. This CDR3 is 14 amino acids long. Germline values: CDR1 LNHDA, CDR2 SQIVND (reference sequence). The chain's CDR3 is CASSIARGNQPQHF. CDR3 sequence (DNA): TGTGCCAGTAGTATAGCCAGGGGCAATCAGCCCCAGCATTTT.

This clone was recorded only once. CDR3 DNA sequence: TGTGCTAGTGGTTTGGTAGCCGGGACGAACACCGGGGAGCTGTTTTTT. Protein sequence: CASGLVAGTNTGELFF. The genes are TRBV12-5 and TRBJ2-2; possibly TRBD2 for D (5 bases). The germline V gene has CDR1 LGHNT and CDR2 FRNRAP. Trimming left V 0 bases short and J 0 bases short, with 8 bases between. This CDR3 is 16 amino acids long.

The chain joins TRBV28 to TRBJ2-7; D is unclear. The CDR3 is made up of 11 amino acids. V lost 5 bases, J lost 6 bases, and 8 bases lay in between. CDR1 and CDR2 (germline): MDHEN, SYDVKM. As DNA, the CDR3 is TGTGCCAGCAGTGTTCGTGGCGAGCAGTACTTC. This encodes CASSVRGEQYF.

CDR3 DNA sequence: TGTGCCAGCAGTTCGCTAGCGGGGGGCTACAATGAGCAGTTCTTC. It encodes CASSSLAGGYNEQFF. The chain has TRBV6-5 and TRBJ2-1; 11 bases line up with TRBD2. CDR1 and CDR2 (germline): MNHEY, SVGAGI. The length of the CDR3 is 15 residues. Trimming took 4 bases from V and 3 from J; bases not matched to a gene: 2.

The chain employs TRBV5-6 and TRBJ2-3; the D gene is possibly TRBD2 (6 bases). Germline V gene sequence: CDR1 SGHDT, CDR2 YYEEEE. CDR3 length: 16 amino acids. V gave up 0 bases and J gave up 3 bases, with 14 bases separating them. The CDR3: CASSLATGVVTDTQYF. Written as DNA, the CDR3 is TGTGCCAGCAGCTTGGCGACGGGGGTAGTTACAGATACGCAGTATTTT.

The chain joins TRBV6-1 to TRBJ1-5, with a tentative D call TRBD1 (6 bases). V was pared by 1 base and J by 7 bases, with 14 bases between. The CDR3 runs 15 residues. The germline gives CDR1 MNHNS, CDR2 SASEGT. The CDR3 protein is CASSEGGAMSQPQHF. CDR3 sequence (DNA): TGTGCCAGCAGTGAAGGGGGGGCCATGAGCCAGCCCCAGCATTTT.

This chain connects TRBV6-5 to TRBJ2-5; TRBD2 matches at 7 bases. The CDR3 spans 15 residues. CDR1 MNHEY and CDR2 SVGAGI come from the germline V gene. V dropped 0 bases and J dropped 4; count of bases not matched to a gene: 5. The CDR3 DNA reads as TGTGCCAGCAGTTACTCGACGGCTAGCGGAGAGACCCAGTACTTC. This gives the protein CASSYSTASGETQYF.

The chain joins TRBV2 to TRBJ1-1, with D tentatively TRBD1 (5 bases). The CDR3 loop spans 13 amino acids. CDR1 and CDR2 from the germline V gene are SNHLY and FYNNEI. Between the trimmed V and J ends, which lost 3 bases and 5 bases, there was a span of 10 bases. CDR3 DNA sequence: TGTGCCAGCAGTGACAGGGAGCGAACTGAAGCTTTCTTT. Amino acids: CASSDRERTEAFF.